A single T cell receptor (beta chain) is shown here with its context. Germline CDR1 MNHEY, CDR2 SMNVEV (reference sequence). With 2 bases removed from V and 6 bases from J, the gap between germline ends came to 13 bases. The CDR3 totals 14 residues. The data were taken from a study of T cell changes during pregnancy in multiple sclerosis. Repertoires were generated with immunoSEQ multiplex PCR, while TCRdb's copy carries only in-frame clones and drops some. The sample contains around 62,000 clones, roughly 93% of which appear only once. The sequenced sample was CD8+ T cells from peripheral blood mononuclear cells, obtained in the second trimester of pregnancy. The chain employs TRBV27 and TRBJ1-2, with D maybe TRBD1 (5 bases). The sequence derives from a female donor with multiple sclerosis, enrolled in a pregnancy study. CDR3 nucleotide sequence: TGTGCCAGCAGTTTAAATCTGGGGGGAGATGGCTACACCTTC. This gives the protein CASSLNLGGDGYTF.